This T cell receptor (beta chain) was obtained from a study of control samples from healthy donors and cancer patients. The CDR3 runs to 14 residues. Germline V gene data show CDR1 as PRHDT and CDR2 as FYEKMQ (reference sequence). Trimming stripped 0 bases from V and 7 bases from J, with 12 bases between. Assay: immunoSEQ multiplex PCR; the TCRdb copy retains only in-frame clones and omits some. Of 200,000 to 250,000 clones in the sample, just under 95% are singletons; the top ten hold 1.5%. The sequence was obtained from a man aged 45-60 years in good health. This chain connects TRBV13 to TRBJ2-5, with D perhaps matching TRBD2 (5 bases). Material: blood. This CDR3 reads CASSLGGVRGTQYF. The CDR3 DNA reads TGTGCCAGCAGCTTAGGCGGGGTTCGTGGGACCCAGTACTTC.